The next 26 T cell receptor beta chains were all read from a single sample in a study of T cell responses to AZD1222 COVID-19 vaccine. Profiled with immunoSEQ multiplex PCR; TCRdb holds only in-frame clones, not every one. Of over 40,000 clones listed, roughly 84% are singletons. The input for sequencing was peripheral blood, taken on day 0 of AZD1222 vaccination. These receptors were obtained from an adult in good health.

This chain links TRBV19 with TRBJ2-7; TRBD1 agrees at 9 bases. CDR1 is LNHDA, CDR2 SQIVND, per germline (reference sequence). This CDR3 region has 14 residues. The V gene end was trimmed by 7 bases and the J gene end by 6 bases; junction bases not matched to a gene: 10. CDR3: CASTPGTGRSEQYF. The CDR3 DNA follows: TGTGCCAGTACTCCCGGGACAGGGAGGAGCGAGCAGTACTTC.

The V and J genes are TRBV9 and TRBJ2-7; D remains unclear. The germline CDR1 and CDR2 sequences are SGDLS and YYNGEE. The CDR3 covers 13 residues. Trimming shortened V by 3 bases and J by 6 bases, and 13 bases separated the two germline ends. This CDR3 is CASSGSLESEQYF. The CDR3, as DNA: TGTGCCAGCAGCGGGTCCCTTGAGTCCGAGCAGTACTTC.

The rearrangement uses TRBV24-1 and TRBJ2-5; 12 nucleotides agree with TRBD2. The CDR3 extends over 16 amino acids. V trimming: 4 bases; J trimming: 4 bases; junction bases outside the gene matches: 6. The V gene's germline CDR1 is KGHDR and CDR2 SFDVKD. The CDR3 is CATSDPRLAGVETQYF. In DNA form, the CDR3 reads TGTGCCACCAGTGACCCGCGACTAGCGGGAGTAGAGACCCAGTACTTC.

The sample holds a few counts of this clone. V usage is TRBV11-3 and J usage is TRBJ1-1, with D possibly matching TRBD1 (5 bases). Between the trimmed V and J ends, which lost 5 bases and 0 bases, there was a span of 10 bases. CDR1 is SGHNT, CDR2 YENEEA, per germline. This CDR3 spans 14 amino acids. In DNA, the CDR3 is TGTGCCAGCAGCCTCGGGGCGGTGAACACTGAAGCTTTCTTT. Amino acid sequence: CASSLGAVNTEAFF.

This clone has just a few counts. V and J are TRBV5-1 and TRBJ2-1; D is uncertain. V was shortened by 5 bases and J by 8 bases, with 14 bases between the two germline ends. Germline loops: CDR1 SGHRS, CDR2 YFSETQ. This CDR3 region has 13 residues. In nucleotides, the CDR3 is TGCGCCAGCAGTGAGGCGGCTGGGGATGAGCAGTTCTTC. Residues: CASSEAAGDEQFF.

This chain connects TRBV6-4 to TRBJ1-1; possibly TRBD1 for D (5 bases). The length of the CDR3 is 13 residues. Trimming pared 4 bases from V and 1 base from J, leaving 7 bases between. CDR1 is MRHNA, CDR2 SNTAGT, per germline. CDR3: CASSVQGNTEAFF. The CDR3 DNA sequence: TGTGCCAGCAGTGTCCAGGGGAACACTGAAGCTTTCTTT.

This chain connects TRBV7-2 to TRBJ2-2, with 9 bases aligning to TRBD1. CDR1 is SGHTA, CDR2 FQGNSA, per germline. J lost 4 bases, V lost 6 bases, and 6 bases had no gene match. The CDR3 spans 15 residues. The CDR3 region has the DNA TGTGCCAGCAGTCCCGGGACAGGGTTCACCGGGGAGCTGTTTTTT. Its protein product is CASSPGTGFTGELFF. Full variable domain (outside the CDR3, taken from reference TRBV7-2 and TRBJ2-2): GAGVSQSPSNKVTEKGKDVELRCDPISGHTALYWYRQSLGQGLEFLIYFQGNSAPDKSGLPSDRFSAERTGGSVSTLTIQRTQQEDSAVYLCASSPGTGFTGELFFGEGSRLTVL.

The rearrangement links TRBV11-3 to TRBJ1-2, with D maybe TRBD1 (5 bases). This CDR3 comprises 15 residues. The germline V and J ends were trimmed by 5 bases and 8 bases, with 21 bases remaining between them. Germline assignment: CDR1 SGHNT and CDR2 YENEEA. In DNA, the CDR3 is TGTGCCAGCAGCCACGACAGATCCGGAGGAAGGGGCTACACCTTC. Translating gives CASSHDRSGGRGYTF.

V and J are TRBV27 and TRBJ1-2, with a possible D match to TRBD1 (6 bases). V lost 5 bases to trimming and J lost 5 bases, with 21 bases between them. Looked up from germline, CDR1 is MNHEY and CDR2 is SMNVEV (reference sequence). The CDR3 loop spans 16 amino acids. The CDR3 nucleotides read TGTGCCAGCAGTGCCCTCAAGGTCAGGGGACCTTATGGCTACACCTTC. It is translated as CASSALKVRGPYGYTF.

In this sample, this clone turned up once. The chain joins TRBV7-3 to TRBJ1-1; no definite D call. The CDR3 contains 14 residues. CDR1 SGHTA and CDR2 FQGTGA come from the germline V gene. Deletions cut 5 bases from V and 5 bases from J, with 15 bases between. This chain's CDR3 is CASSPSPSGTEAFF. DNA for the CDR3: TGTGCCAGCAGCCCAAGTCCCTCGGGGACTGAAGCTTTCTTT.

The chain is built from TRBV11-3 and TRBJ2-5, with D tentatively TRBD2 (5 bases). Germline V gene sequence: CDR1 SGHNT, CDR2 YENEEA. V gave up 1 base and J gave up 3 bases, with 12 bases separating them. The CDR3 sequence is 15 residues long. The CDR3 spells CASSLAPPGEETQYF. CDR3 coding DNA: TGTGCCAGCAGCTTAGCCCCCCCCGGGGAAGAGACCCAGTACTTC.

The chain is built from TRBV27 and TRBJ2-7, with TRBD1 matching 11 bases. The ends lost 8 bases at V and 3 bases at J; junction bases unmatched: 0. The CDR3 has 12 residues. Germline CDR1 MNHEY, CDR2 SMNVEV (reference sequence). The CDR3 coding sequence is TGTGCCAGCGGGACAGGGGGCTACGAGCAGTACTTC. Translation gives CASGTGGYEQYF.

The rearrangement joins TRBV7-2 to TRBJ2-7; D ambiguous. V dropped 3 bases and J dropped 6 bases, with 9 bases sitting between them. The CDR3 runs 12 residues. Germline loops: CDR1 SGHTA, CDR2 FQGNSA. CDR3 loop: CASSLVLAEQYF. The CDR3, as DNA: TGTGCCAGCAGCTTGGTGTTGGCCGAGCAGTACTTC.

The chain is built from TRBV7-9 and TRBJ1-6; 8 bases line up with TRBD1. V was pared by 8 bases and J by 11 bases, with 14 bases of the junction left unmatched. The CDR3 extends over 15 amino acids. Germline loops: CDR1 SEHNR, CDR2 FQNEAQ (reference sequence). This CDR3 reads CASGKGQDTMAPLHF. CDR3 in DNA: TGTGCCAGCGGAAAGGGACAGGATACGATGGCACCCCTCCACTTT.

This rearrangement joins TRBV28 to TRBJ2-4; no clear D gene. Trimming pared 7 bases from V and 1 base from J, leaving 8 bases between. CDR1 and CDR2 (germline): MDHEN, SYDVKM. The CDR3 has 13 residues. CDR3 residues: CASTTGAKNIQYF. CDR3 bases: TGTGCCAGCACCACTGGGGCCAAAAACATTCAGTACTTC.

The chain recombines TRBV28 with TRBJ1-3; D is unresolved. Trimming took 3 bases from V and 3 from J, leaving 12 bases between them. CDR3 length: 15 residues. Germline V gene sequence: CDR1 MDHEN, CDR2 SYDVKM. The CDR3 DNA sequence: TGTGCCAGCAGTTTGCCAATTAGCAGTGGAAACACCATATATTTT. It is translated as CASSLPISSGNTIYF.

The V call is TRBV5-1, the J call TRBJ2-1; D not certain. CDR1 is SGHRS, CDR2 YFSETQ, per germline. Deletions cut 2 bases from V and 3 bases from J, with 9 bases between. The length of the CDR3 is 14 residues. The CDR3 sequence: CASSFGNSYNEQFF. The CDR3 DNA follows: TGCGCCAGCAGCTTCGGAAACAGCTACAATGAGCAGTTCTTC.

This clone was observed a single time. This chain joins TRBV9 and TRBJ2-7; 7 bases fit TRBD2. Unmatched junction bases numbered 8, after V lost 4 bases and J lost 4 bases. Germline CDR1 SGDLS, CDR2 YYNGEE. CDR3 size: 14 residues. In DNA form, the CDR3 reads TGTGCCAGCAGCCCAAGGCGGGAGAGTTACGAGCAGTACTTC. Translating gives CASSPRRESYEQYF.

The J gene is TRBJ2-7, the V gene TRBV7-9, with 10 bases aligning to TRBD1. J gave up 2 bases and V 5 bases, and 6 bases lay outside the gene matches. CDR1 and CDR2 (germline): SEHNR, FQNEAQ (reference sequence). This CDR3 spans 15 amino acids. In DNA form, the CDR3 reads TGTGCCAGCAGCCTCGGGACAGGGGACGCCTACGAGCAGTACTTC. It specifies CASSLGTGDAYEQYF. Drawing the rest from reference TRBV7-9 and TRBJ2-7, the complete variable domain is DTGVSQNPRHKITKRGQNVTFRCDPISEHNRLYWYRQTLGQGPEFLTYFQNEAQLEKSRLLSDRFSAERPKGSFSTLEIQRTEQGDSAMYLCASSLGTGDAYEQYFGPGTRLTVT.

The chain combines TRBV18 with TRBJ2-6; either TRBD1 or TRBD2 may fit D (5 bases each). Germline values: CDR1 KGHSH, CDR2 LQKENI. Trimming pared 3 bases from V and 3 bases from J, leaving 12 bases between. This CDR3 has 16 residues. The chain's CDR3 is CASSPPGTLGANVLTF. DNA of the CDR3: TGTGCCAGCTCACCTCCAGGGACCCTTGGGGCCAACGTCCTGACTTTC. Together with reference TRBV18 and TRBJ2-6, the CDR3 gives the full variable domain: NAGVMQNPRHLVRRRGQEARLRCSPMKGHSHVYWYRQLPEEGLKFMVYLQKENIIDESGMPKERFSAEFPKEGPSILRIQQVVRGDSAAYFCASSPPGTLGANVLTFGAGSRLTVL.

The gene calls are TRBV6-2 or TRBV6-3 and TRBJ1-5; D remains ambiguous. V lost 0 bases and J 3 bases, leaving 12 bases between the germline ends. This CDR3 region has 16 residues. Germline loops: CDR1 MNHEY, CDR2 SVGEGT. CDR3 sequence (DNA): TGTGCCAGCAGTTACTCCTTACGGACGGACAATCAGCCCCAGCATTTT. This encodes CASSYSLRTDNQPQHF.

This clone was seen a handful of times. The chain couples TRBV3-1 (or the pseudogene TRBV3-2) to TRBJ1-2; D possibly corresponds to TRBD1 (6 bases). Germline V gives CDR1 LGHDT, CDR2 YNNKEL (reference sequence). The CDR3 extends over 14 amino acids. The germline V and J ends were trimmed by 4 bases and 5 bases, with 14 bases remaining between them. CDR3 nucleotide sequence: TGTGCCAGCAGCCCTACCACAGGGACGTATGGCTACACCTTC. Its translation: CASSPTTGTYGYTF.

The chain is built from TRBV6-5 and TRBJ2-5; 10 positions agree with TRBD2. The CDR3 runs 13 residues. Unmatched junction bases numbered 1, after V lost 4 bases and J lost 5 bases. In germline, CDR1 is MNHEY, CDR2 SVGAGI. CDR3 DNA sequence: TGTGCCAGCAGTTCGGGACTAGCGGAGACCCAGTACTTC. It codes for CASSSGLAETQYF.

This chain uses TRBV7-2 with TRBJ1-3, with TRBD1 matching over 7 bases. The CDR3 is 15 residues long. Germline assignment: CDR1 SGHTA and CDR2 FQGNSA. V lost 5 bases to trimming and J lost 0 bases; unmatched junction nucleotides: 4. CDR3 in amino acids: CASSPGQSSGNTIYF. CDR3 nucleotide sequence: TGTGCCAGCAGCCCGGGACAGAGCTCTGGAAACACCATATATTTT.

The CDR3 sequence: CASRQYRGVETQYF. CDR3 DNA: TGTGCCAGCAGGCAATACAGGGGGGTAGAGACCCAGTACTTC. The V gene is TRBV28, the J gene TRBJ2-5, with 8 bases fitting TRBD1. Germline V gives CDR1 MDHEN, CDR2 SYDVKM. This CDR3 contains 14 residues. The J segment lost 4 bases and the V segment lost 6 bases, leaving 7 bases of the junction unmatched.

This clone occurred once. The chain joins TRBV24-1 to TRBJ1-2; TRBD1 aligns across 10 bases. V was pared by 0 bases and J by 3 bases, with 15 bases of the junction left unmatched. CDR3 length: 20 amino acids. Germline values: CDR1 KGHDR, CDR2 SFDVKD. This chain's CDR3 is CATSDLLWGDRGRTDYGYTF. The CDR3 coding sequence is TGTGCCACCAGTGATTTGTTGTGGGGCGACAGGGGGCGGACCGACTATGGCTACACCTTC.